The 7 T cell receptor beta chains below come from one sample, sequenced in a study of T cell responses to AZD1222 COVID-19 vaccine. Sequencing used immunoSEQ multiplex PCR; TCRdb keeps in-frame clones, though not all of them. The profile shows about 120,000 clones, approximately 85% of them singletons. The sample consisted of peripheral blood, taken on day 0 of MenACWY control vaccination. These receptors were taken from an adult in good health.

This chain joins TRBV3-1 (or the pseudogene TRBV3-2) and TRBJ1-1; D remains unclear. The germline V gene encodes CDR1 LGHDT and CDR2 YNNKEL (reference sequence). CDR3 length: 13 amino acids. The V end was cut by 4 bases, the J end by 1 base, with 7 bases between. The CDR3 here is CASSLGANTEAFF. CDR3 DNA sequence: TGTGCCAGCAGCCTGGGCGCGAACACTGAAGCTTTCTTT.

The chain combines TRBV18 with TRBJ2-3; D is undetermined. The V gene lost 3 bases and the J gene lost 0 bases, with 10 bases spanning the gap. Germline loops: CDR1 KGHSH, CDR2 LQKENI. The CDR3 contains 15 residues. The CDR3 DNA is TGTGCCAGCTCACCCAAGGGAATCAGCACAGATACGCAGTATTTT. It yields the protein CASSPKGISTDTQYF.

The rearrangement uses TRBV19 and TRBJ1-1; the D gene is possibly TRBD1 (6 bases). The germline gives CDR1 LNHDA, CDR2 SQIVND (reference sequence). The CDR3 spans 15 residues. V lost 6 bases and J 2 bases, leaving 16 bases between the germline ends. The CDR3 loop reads CASRPTGQPNTEAFF. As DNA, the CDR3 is TGTGCCAGTAGACCAACTGGACAGCCAAACACTGAAGCTTTCTTT.

CDR3 in amino acids: CASSFRSGNEQFF. For the CDR3, the DNA is TGTGCCAGCAGCTTCAGGAGCGGCAATGAGCAGTTCTTC. The V call is TRBV7-2, the J call TRBJ2-1, with D tentatively TRBD2 (5 bases). Germline CDR1 and CDR2: SGHTA and FQGNSA. This CDR3 is 13 amino acids long. V gave up 3 bases and J gave up 6 bases, with 9 bases separating them.

The CDR3 DNA reads as TGTGCCAGCAGTTTATGGGGGAACACTGAAGCTTTCTTT. It is translated as CASSLWGNTEAFF. The V and J genes are TRBV28 and TRBJ1-1, with D unclear. Germline V lookup: CDR1 MDHEN, CDR2 SYDVKM. The germline V and J ends were trimmed by 0 bases and 1 base, with 3 bases remaining between them. This CDR3 region has 13 residues.

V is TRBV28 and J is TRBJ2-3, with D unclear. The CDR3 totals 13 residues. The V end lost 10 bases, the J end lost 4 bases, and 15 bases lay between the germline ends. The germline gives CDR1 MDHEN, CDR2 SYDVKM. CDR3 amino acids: CATNRVGPDTQYF. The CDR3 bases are TGTGCCACCAACCGTGTGGGTCCAGATACGCAGTATTTT.

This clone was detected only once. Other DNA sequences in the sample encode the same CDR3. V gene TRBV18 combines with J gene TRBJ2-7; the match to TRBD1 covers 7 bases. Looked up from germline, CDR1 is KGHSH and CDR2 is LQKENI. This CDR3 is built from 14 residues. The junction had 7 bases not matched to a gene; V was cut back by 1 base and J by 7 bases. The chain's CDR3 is CASSPRQGTGEQYF. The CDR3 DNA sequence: TGTGCCAGCTCACCACGACAGGGCACGGGGGAGCAGTACTTC. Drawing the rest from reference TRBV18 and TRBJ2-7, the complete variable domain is NAGVMQNPRHLVRRRGQEARLRCSPMKGHSHVYWYRQLPEEGLKFMVYLQKENIIDESGMPKERFSAEFPKEGPSILRIQQVVRGDSAAYFCASSPRQGTGEQYFGPGTRLTVT.